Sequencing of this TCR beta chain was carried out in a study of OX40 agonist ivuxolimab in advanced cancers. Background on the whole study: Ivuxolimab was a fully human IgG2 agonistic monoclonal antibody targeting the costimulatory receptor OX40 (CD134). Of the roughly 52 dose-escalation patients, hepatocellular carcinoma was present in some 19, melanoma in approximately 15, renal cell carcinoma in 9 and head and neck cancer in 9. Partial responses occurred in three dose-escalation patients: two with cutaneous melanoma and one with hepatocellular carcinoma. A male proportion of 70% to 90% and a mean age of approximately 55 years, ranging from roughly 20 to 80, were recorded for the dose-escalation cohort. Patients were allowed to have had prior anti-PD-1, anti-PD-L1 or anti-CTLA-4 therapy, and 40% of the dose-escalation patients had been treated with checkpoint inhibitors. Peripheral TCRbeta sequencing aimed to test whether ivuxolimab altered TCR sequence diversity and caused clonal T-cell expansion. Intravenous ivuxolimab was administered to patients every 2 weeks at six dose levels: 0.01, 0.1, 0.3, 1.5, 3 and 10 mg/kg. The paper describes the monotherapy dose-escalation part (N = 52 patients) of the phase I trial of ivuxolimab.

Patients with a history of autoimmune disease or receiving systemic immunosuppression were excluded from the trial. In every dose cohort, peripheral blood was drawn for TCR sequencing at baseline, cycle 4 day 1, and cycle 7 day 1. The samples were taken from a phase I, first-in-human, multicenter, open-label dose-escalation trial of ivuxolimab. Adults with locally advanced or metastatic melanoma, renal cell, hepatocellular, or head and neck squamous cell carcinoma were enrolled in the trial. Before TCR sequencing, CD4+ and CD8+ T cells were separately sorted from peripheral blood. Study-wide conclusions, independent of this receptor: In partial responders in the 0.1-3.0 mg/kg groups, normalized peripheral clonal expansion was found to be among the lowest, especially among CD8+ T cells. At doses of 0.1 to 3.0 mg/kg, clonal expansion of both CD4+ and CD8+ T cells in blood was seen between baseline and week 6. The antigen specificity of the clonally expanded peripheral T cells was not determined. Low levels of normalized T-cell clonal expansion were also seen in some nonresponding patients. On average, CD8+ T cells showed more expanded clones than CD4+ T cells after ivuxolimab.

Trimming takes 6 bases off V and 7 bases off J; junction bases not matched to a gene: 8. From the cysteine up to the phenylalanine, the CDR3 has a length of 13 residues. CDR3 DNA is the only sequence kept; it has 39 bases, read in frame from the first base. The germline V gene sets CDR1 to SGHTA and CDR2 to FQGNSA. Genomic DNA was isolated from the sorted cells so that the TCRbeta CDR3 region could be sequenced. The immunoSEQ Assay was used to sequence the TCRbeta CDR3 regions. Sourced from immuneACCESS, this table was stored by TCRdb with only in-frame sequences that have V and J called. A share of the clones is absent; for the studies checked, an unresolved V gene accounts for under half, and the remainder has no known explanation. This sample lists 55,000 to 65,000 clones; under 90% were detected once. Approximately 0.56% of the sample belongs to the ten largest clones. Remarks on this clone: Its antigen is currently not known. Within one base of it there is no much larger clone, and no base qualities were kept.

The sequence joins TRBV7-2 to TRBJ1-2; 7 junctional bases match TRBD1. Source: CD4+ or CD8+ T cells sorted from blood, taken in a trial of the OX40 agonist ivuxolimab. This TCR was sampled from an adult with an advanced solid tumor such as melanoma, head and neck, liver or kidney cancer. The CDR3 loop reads CASRPGTAAGYTF. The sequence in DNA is TGTGCCAGCAGGCCCGGGACAGCGGCTGGCTACACCTTC.